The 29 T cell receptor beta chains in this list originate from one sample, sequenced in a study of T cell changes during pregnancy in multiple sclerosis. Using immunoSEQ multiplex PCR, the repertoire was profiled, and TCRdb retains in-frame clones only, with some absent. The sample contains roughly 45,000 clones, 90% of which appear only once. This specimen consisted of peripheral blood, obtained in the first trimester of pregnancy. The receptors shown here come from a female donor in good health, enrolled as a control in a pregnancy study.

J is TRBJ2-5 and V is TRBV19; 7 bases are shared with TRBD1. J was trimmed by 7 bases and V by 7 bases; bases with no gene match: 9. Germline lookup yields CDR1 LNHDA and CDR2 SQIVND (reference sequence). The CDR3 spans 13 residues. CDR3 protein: CASTGQGDRTQYF. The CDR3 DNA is TGTGCCAGTACAGGGCAGGGGGATAGGACCCAGTACTTC. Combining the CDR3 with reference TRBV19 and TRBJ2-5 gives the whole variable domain DGGITQSPKYLFRKEGQNVTLSCEQNLNHDAMYWYRQDPGQGLRLIYYSQIVNDFQKGDIAEGYSVSREKKESFPLTVTSAQKNPTAFYLCASTGQGDRTQYFGPGTRLLVL.

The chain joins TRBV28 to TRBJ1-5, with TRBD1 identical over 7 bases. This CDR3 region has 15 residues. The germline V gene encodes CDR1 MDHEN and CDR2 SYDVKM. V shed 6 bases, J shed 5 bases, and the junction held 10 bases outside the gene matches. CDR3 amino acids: CASRRQGRVDQPQHF. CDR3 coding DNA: TGTGCCAGCAGAAGACAGGGCCGCGTTGATCAGCCCCAGCATTTT.

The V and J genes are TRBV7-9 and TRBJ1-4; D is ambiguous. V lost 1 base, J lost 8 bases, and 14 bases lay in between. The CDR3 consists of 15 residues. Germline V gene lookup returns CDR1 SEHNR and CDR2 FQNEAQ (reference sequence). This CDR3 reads CASSLGTAMAEKLFF. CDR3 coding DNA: TGTGCCAGCAGCTTAGGAACAGCCATGGCCGAAAAACTGTTTTTT.

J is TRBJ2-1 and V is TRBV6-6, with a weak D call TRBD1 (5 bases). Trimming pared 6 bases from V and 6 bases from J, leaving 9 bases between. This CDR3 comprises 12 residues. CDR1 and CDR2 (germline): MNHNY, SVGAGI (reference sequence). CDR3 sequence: CASRNRFNEQFF. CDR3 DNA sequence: TGTGCCAGCAGAAACAGGTTCAATGAGCAGTTCTTC.

The chain's CDR3 is CASSGGTGKTDTQYF. Written as DNA, the CDR3 is TGTGCCAGCAGCGGAGGGACAGGGAAAACAGATACGCAGTATTTT. The chain recombines TRBV5-4 with TRBJ2-3; 9 bases map to TRBD1. After removal of 4 bases from V and 3 bases from J, the junction contained 6 bases not matched to a gene. Germline V CDR1 and CDR2: SGHNT, YYREEE (reference sequence). The CDR3 spans 15 residues.

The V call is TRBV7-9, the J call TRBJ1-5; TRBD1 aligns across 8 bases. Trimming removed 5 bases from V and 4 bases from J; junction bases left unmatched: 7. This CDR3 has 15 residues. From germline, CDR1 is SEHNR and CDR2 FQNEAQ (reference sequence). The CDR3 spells CASSRGQGRNQPQHF. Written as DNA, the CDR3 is TGTGCCAGCAGCCGTGGACAGGGCCGAAATCAGCCCCAGCATTTT.

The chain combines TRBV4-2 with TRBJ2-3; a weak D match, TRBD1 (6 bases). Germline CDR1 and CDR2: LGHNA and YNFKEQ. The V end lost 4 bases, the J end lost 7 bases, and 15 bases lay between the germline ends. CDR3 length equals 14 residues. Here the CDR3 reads CASSPATGSHTQYF. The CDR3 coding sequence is TGTGCCAGCAGCCCGGCGACAGGCTCACATACGCAGTATTTT.

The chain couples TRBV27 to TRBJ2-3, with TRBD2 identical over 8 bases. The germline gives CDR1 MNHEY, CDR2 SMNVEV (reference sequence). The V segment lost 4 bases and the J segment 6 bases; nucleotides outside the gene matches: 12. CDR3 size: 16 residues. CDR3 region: CASSWPGEREKDTQYF. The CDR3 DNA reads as TGTGCCAGCAGTTGGCCCGGAGAGCGGGAGAAGGATACGCAGTATTTT.

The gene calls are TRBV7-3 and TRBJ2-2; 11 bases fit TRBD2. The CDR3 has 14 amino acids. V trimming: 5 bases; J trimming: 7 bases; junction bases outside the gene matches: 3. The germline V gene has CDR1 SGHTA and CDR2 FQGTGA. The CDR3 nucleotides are TGTGCCAGCAGCCCTAGCGGGGGGAGCGGGGAGCTGTTTTTT. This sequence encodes CASSPSGGSGELFF.

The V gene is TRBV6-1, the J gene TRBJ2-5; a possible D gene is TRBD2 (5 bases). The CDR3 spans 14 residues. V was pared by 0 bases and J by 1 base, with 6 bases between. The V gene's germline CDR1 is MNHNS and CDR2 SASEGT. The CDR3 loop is CASSEAGSQETQYF. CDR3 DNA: TGTGCCAGCAGTGAAGCTGGGAGCCAAGAGACCCAGTACTTC.

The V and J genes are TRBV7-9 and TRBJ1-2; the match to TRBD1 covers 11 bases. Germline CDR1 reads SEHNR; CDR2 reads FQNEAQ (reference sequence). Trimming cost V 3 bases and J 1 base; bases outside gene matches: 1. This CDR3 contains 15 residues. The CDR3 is CASSLGQGDNYGYTF. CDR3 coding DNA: TGTGCCAGCAGCTTGGGACAGGGGGATAACTATGGCTACACCTTC.

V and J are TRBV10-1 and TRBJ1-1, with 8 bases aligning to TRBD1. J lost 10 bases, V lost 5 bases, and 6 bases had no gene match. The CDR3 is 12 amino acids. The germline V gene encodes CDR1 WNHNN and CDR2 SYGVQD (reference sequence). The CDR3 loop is CASSFGQGPAFF. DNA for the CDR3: TGCGCCAGCAGTTTCGGACAGGGTCCAGCTTTCTTT.

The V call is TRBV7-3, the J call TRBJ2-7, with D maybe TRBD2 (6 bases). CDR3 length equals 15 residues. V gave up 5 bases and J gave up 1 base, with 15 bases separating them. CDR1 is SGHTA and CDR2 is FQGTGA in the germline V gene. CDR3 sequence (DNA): TGTGCCAGCAGCCCGGGTGCGGGAAATTCCTACGAGCAGTACTTC. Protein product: CASSPGAGNSYEQYF.

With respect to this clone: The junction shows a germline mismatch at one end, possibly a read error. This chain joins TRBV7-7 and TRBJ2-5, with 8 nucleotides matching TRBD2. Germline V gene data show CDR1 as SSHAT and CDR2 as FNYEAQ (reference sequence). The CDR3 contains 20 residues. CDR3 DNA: TGTGCTAGCAGCTTAGCGGTGGCCTGGGTAGCGGGGACCCACCAAGAGACCCAGTACTTC. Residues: CASSLAVAWVAGTHQETQYF.

The CDR3 coding sequence is TGTGCCTGGAAGCGGGGGGCAGGCAATGAGCAGTTCTTC. This gives the protein CAWKRGAGNEQFF. The gene calls are TRBV30 and TRBJ2-1; 9 positions agree with TRBD2. The CDR3 contains 13 residues. Germline V gives CDR1 GTSNPN, CDR2 SVGIG (reference sequence). Trimming removed 4 bases from V and 6 bases from J; junction bases left unmatched: 4.

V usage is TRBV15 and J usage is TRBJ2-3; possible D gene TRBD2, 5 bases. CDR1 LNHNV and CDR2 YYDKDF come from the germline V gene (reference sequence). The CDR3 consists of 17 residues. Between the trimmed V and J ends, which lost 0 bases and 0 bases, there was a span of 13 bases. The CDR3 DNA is TGTGCCACCAGCAGAGATCTGGCAGGAGGAAGCACAGATACGCAGTATTTT. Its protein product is CATSRDLAGGSTDTQYF.

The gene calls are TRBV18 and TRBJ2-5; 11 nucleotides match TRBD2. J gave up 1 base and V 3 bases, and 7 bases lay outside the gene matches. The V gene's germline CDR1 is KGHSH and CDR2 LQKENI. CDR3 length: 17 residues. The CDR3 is CASSPDTGTSGQETQYF. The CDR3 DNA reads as TGTGCCAGCTCACCGGATACCGGGACTAGCGGCCAAGAGACCCAGTACTTC. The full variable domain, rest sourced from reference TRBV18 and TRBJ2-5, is NAGVMQNPRHLVRRRGQEARLRCSPMKGHSHVYWYRQLPEEGLKFMVYLQKENIIDESGMPKERFSAEFPKEGPSILRIQQVVRGDSAAYFCASSPDTGTSGQETQYFGPGTRLLVL.

Written as DNA, the CDR3 is TGTGCCAGTAATCTGGGGGGGCACACTGAAGCTTTCTTT. Protein product: CASNLGGHTEAFF. This chain connects TRBV19 to TRBJ1-1, with D maybe TRBD1 (6 bases). The CDR3 contains 13 residues. V was cut by 7 bases and J by 3 bases, with 12 bases left in between. The germline V gene encodes CDR1 LNHDA and CDR2 SQIVND (reference sequence).

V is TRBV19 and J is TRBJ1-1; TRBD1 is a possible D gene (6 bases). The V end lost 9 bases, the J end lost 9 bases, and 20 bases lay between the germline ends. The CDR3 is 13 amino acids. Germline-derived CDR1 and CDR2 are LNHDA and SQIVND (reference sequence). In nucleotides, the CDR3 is TGTGCCAGCGAAGACGGAGGACAGTTAAAAGCTTTCTTT. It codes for CASEDGGQLKAFF.

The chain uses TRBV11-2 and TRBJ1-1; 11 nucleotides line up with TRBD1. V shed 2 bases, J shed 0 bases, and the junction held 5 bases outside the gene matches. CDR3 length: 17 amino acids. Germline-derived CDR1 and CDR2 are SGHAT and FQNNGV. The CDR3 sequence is CASSLTGTGGMNTEAFF. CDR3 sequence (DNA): TGTGCCAGCAGCTTAACCGGGACAGGGGGGATGAACACTGAAGCTTTCTTT.

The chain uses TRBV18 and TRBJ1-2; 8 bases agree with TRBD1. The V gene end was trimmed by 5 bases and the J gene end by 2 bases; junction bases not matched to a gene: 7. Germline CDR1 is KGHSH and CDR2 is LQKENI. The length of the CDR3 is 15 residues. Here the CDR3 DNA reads TGTGCCAGCTCAGCGACAGGGGACCTAAACTATGGCTACACCTTC. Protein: CASSATGDLNYGYTF. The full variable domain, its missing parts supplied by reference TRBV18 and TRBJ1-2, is NAGVMQNPRHLVRRRGQEARLRCSPMKGHSHVYWYRQLPEEGLKFMVYLQKENIIDESGMPKERFSAEFPKEGPSILRIQQVVRGDSAAYFCASSATGDLNYGYTFGSGTRLTVV.

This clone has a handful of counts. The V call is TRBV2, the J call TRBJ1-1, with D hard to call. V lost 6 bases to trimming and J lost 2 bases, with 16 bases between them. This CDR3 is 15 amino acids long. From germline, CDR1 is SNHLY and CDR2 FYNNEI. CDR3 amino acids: CASRETGLTNTEAFF. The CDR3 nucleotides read TGTGCCAGCAGAGAGACCGGACTGACTAACACTGAAGCTTTCTTT.

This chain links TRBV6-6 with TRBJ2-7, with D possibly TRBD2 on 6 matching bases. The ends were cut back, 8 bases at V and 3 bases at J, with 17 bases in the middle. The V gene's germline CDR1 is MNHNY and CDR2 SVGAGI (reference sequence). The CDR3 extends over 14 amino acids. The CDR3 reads CASQGGVGFYEQYF. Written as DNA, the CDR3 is TGTGCCAGCCAGGGCGGGGTGGGCTTCTACGAGCAGTACTTC.

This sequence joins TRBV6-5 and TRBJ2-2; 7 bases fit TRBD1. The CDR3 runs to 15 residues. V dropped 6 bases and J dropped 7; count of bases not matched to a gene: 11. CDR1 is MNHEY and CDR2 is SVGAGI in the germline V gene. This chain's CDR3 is CASSPRQGWGGELFF. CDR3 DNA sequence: TGTGCCAGCAGCCCCAGACAGGGTTGGGGCGGGGAGCTGTTTTTT.

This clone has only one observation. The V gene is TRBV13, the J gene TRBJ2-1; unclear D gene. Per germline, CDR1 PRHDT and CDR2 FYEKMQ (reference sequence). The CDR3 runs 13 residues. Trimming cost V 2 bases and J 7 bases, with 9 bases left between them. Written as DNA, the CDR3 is TGTGCCAGCAGCTTAAGAAGCCTAAATGAGCAGTTCTTC. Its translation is CASSLRSLNEQFF.

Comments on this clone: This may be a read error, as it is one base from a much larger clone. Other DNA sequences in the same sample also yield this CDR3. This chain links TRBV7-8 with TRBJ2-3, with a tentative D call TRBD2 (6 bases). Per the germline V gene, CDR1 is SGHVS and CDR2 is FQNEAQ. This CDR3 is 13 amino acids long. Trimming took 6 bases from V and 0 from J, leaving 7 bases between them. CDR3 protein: CASSGGSTDTQYF. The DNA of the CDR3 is TGTGCCAGCAGTGGGGGGAGCACAGATACGCAGTATTTT.

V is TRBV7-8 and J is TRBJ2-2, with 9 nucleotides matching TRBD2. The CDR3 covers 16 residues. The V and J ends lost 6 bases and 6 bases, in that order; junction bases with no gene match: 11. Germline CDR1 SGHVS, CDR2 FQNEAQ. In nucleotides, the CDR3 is TGTGCCAGCAGACGGCGAGCGGGAGGCTGGCCCGGGGAGCTGTTTTTT. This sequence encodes CASRRRAGGWPGELFF.

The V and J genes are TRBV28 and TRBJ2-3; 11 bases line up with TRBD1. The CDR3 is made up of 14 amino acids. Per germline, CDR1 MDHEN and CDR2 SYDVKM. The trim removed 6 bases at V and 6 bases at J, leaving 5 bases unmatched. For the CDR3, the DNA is TGTGCCAGCAGCGGACAGGGGGCTTGGGATACGCAGTATTTT. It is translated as CASSGQGAWDTQYF.

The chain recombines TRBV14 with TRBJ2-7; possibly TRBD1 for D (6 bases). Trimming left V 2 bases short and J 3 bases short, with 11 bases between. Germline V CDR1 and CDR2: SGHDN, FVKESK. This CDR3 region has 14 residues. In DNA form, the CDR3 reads TGTGCCAGCAGCCAACAGCCGGGACACTACGAGCAGTACTTC. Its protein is CASSQQPGHYEQYF.